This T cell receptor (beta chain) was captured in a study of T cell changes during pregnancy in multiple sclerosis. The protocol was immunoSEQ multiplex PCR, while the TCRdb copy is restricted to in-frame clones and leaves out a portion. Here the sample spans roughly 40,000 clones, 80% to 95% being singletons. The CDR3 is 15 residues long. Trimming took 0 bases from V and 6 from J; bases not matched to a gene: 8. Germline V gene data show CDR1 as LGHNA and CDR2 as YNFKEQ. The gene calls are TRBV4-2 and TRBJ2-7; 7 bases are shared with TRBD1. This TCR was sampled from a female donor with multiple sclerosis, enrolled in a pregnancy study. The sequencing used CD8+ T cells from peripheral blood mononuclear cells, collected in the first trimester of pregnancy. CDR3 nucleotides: TGTGCCAGCAGCCAAGATGGCGGACAGGCATCCGAGCAGTACTTC. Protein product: CASSQDGGQASEQYF.